One sample yielded the 19 T cell receptor beta chains listed below, sequenced in a study of blood T cell repertoires in COVID-19. Here immunoSEQ multiplex PCR was the method, and the copy in TCRdb shows in-frame clones only, minus some. The sample lists about 480,000 clones; about 91% were seen once. Sequences were obtained from peripheral blood. Receptors were obtained from a woman between 50 and 59 years old with COVID-19, enrolled during active disease.

The rearrangement joins TRBV10-2 to TRBJ1-1; the D is unclear. The CDR3 contains 11 residues. Between the trimmed V and J ends, which lost 7 bases and 3 bases, there was a span of 6 bases. In germline, CDR1 is WSHSY, CDR2 SAAADI. CDR3 DNA: TGCGCCAGCACCCGGGACACTGAAGCTTTCTTT. Translation: CASTRDTEAFF.

This chain joins TRBV5-1 and TRBJ2-2, with TRBD1 matching over 7 bases. Germline CDR1 SGHRS, CDR2 YFSETQ. The CDR3 is 16 residues long. V shed 0 bases and J 4 bases; nucleotides not matched to a gene: 6. The CDR3 loop is CASSLAQGLLTGELFF. CDR3 bases: TGCGCCAGCAGCTTGGCACAGGGGCTACTCACCGGGGAGCTGTTTTTT. Complete variable domain (other parts from reference TRBV5-1 and TRBJ2-2): KAGVTQTPRYLIKTRGQQVTLSCSPISGHRSVSWYQQTPGQGLQFLFEYFSETQRNKGNFPGRFSGRQFSNSRSEMNVSTLELGDSALYLCASSLAQGLLTGELFFGEGSRLTVL.

The rearrangement uses TRBV6-1 and TRBJ2-3, with TRBD2 as a possible D gene (6 bases). V was trimmed by 1 base and J by 12 bases, leaving 20 bases between them. This CDR3 spans 15 amino acids. CDR1 and CDR2 from the germline V gene are MNHNS and SASEGT. The CDR3 spells CASSEESSSGLPQYF. The CDR3 DNA reads as TGTGCCAGCAGTGAAGAATCGAGTAGCGGACTACCACAGTATTTT.

In its sample, this clone was seen a few times. The V and J genes are TRBV5-8 and TRBJ1-1; D remains unclear. The CDR3 runs 12 residues. Trimming took off 6 bases at V and 5 bases at J, with 11 bases between the two ends. Germline assignment: CDR1 SGHTS and CDR2 YDEGEE. Here the CDR3 reads CASNTMRTEAFF. CDR3 nucleotides: TGTGCCAGCAACACGATGCGGACTGAAGCTTTCTTT.

This clone has just a few counts. The chain joins TRBV11-2 to TRBJ2-7; the match to TRBD1 covers 11 bases. Germline V lookup: CDR1 SGHAT, CDR2 FQNNGV. CDR3 length: 15 residues. V shed 5 bases, J shed 5 bases, and the junction held 8 bases outside the gene matches. The CDR3 spells CASSATWTGGHEQYF. The CDR3 DNA follows: TGTGCCAGCAGCGCAACCTGGACAGGGGGCCACGAGCAGTACTTC.

The chain combines TRBV7-9 with TRBJ2-2, with 8 bases identical to TRBD1. CDR1 SEHNR and CDR2 FQNEAQ come from the germline V gene (reference sequence). CDR3 length equals 15 residues. V was pared by 5 bases and J by 3 bases, with 5 bases of the junction left unmatched. The CDR3 region is CASSTGQGYTGELFF. The CDR3 DNA reads as TGTGCCAGCAGCACCGGACAGGGTTACACCGGGGAGCTGTTTTTT. The complete variable domain, with remaining parts taken from reference TRBV7-9 and TRBJ2-2, reads DTGVSQNPRHKITKRGQNVTFRCDPISEHNRLYWYRQTLGQGPEFLTYFQNEAQLEKSRLLSDRFSAERPKGSFSTLEIQRTEQGDSAMYLCASSTGQGYTGELFFGEGSRLTVL.

This clone occurred once. The chain couples TRBV9 to TRBJ2-3, with D unclear. V lost 0 bases to trimming and J lost 2 bases, with 10 bases between them. The CDR3 has 15 amino acids. Per germline, CDR1 SGDLS and CDR2 YYNGEE. DNA of the CDR3: TGTGCCAGCAGCGTAGATGTAAATCCCACAGATACGCAGTATTTT. As protein: CASSVDVNPTDTQYF. Based on the CDR3 plus reference TRBV9 and TRBJ2-3, the full variable domain is DSGVTQTPKHLITATGQRVTLRCSPRSGDLSVYWYQQSLDQGLQFLIQYYNGEERAKGNILERFSAQQFPDLHSELNLSSLELGDSALYFCASSVDVNPTDTQYFGPGTRLTVL.

The gene calls are TRBV6-5 and TRBJ1-1; D unresolved. Trimming removed 7 bases from V and 0 bases from J, with 6 bases in between. Germline loops: CDR1 MNHEY, CDR2 SVGAGI. The CDR3 sequence is 12 residues long. As DNA, the CDR3 is TGTGCCAGCATGAGGGTGAACACTGAAGCTTTCTTT. It translates to CASMRVNTEAFF.

This chain joins TRBV5-5 and TRBJ2-1; TRBD2 agrees at 10 bases. V lost 0 bases and J lost 1; bases outside the gene matches: 4. The CDR3 covers 17 residues. Germline lookup yields CDR1 SGHKS and CDR2 YYEKEE (reference sequence). The chain's CDR3 is CASSLESGGASYNEQFF. CDR3 DNA: TGTGCCAGCAGCTTGGAAAGCGGGGGGGCTTCCTACAATGAGCAGTTCTTC.

The chain uses TRBV7-9 and TRBJ1-4, with D unclear. Deletions cut 7 bases from V and 2 bases from J, with 14 bases between. CDR1 SEHNR and CDR2 FQNEAQ come from the germline V gene (reference sequence). The CDR3 has 15 amino acids. DNA for the CDR3: TGTGCCAGCACCCCGGGAGGCAGGACTAATGAAAAACTGTTTTTT. Residues: CASTPGGRTNEKLFF.

This clone was seen only a few times. The V and J genes are TRBV6-6 and TRBJ1-5; 7 nucleotides align to TRBD1. The CDR3 is made up of 17 amino acids. Germline V gene data show CDR1 as MNHNY and CDR2 as SVGAGI (reference sequence). Trimming removed 5 bases from V and 4 bases from J; junction bases left unmatched: 14. DNA of the CDR3: TGTGCCAGCAGTCAAAGTAAGGGAAGGGGGCGGAATCAGCCCCAGCATTTT. Translated: CASSQSKGRGRNQPQHF.

The chain recombines TRBV30 with TRBJ1-1; D unclear. Germline V gene lookup returns CDR1 GTSNPN and CDR2 SVGIG (reference sequence). Trimming took off 1 base at V and 6 bases at J, with 12 bases between the two ends. The CDR3 is 13 residues long. CDR3 DNA sequence: TGTGCCTGGAGTGATCAGGTAGTTGCTGAAGCTTTCTTT. Protein: CAWSDQVVAEAFF.

The chain uses TRBV11-1 and TRBJ2-1; D may be TRBD2 (6 bases). Germline CDR1 SGHAT, CDR2 FQDESV (reference sequence). The CDR3 runs to 15 residues. V lost 6 bases to trimming and J lost 7 bases, with 19 bases between them. In DNA form, the CDR3 reads TGTGCCAGCAGTAACGAACCCTTGGAGGGAAATGAGCAGTTCTTC. This gives the protein CASSNEPLEGNEQFF.

The chain couples TRBV7-3 to TRBJ2-6; 9 bases align to TRBD1. V shed 4 bases and J 0 bases; nucleotides not matched to a gene: 10. Germline lookup yields CDR1 SGHTA and CDR2 FQGTGA. The CDR3 has 19 amino acids. As DNA, the CDR3 is TGTGCCAGCAGCTCCCTCCCGGGACAGGGCGACTCTGGGGCCAACGTCCTGACTTTC. Its protein product is CASSSLPGQGDSGANVLTF.

The V gene is TRBV6-5, the J gene TRBJ1-2; D is uncertain. The CDR3 covers 13 residues. The V end lost 7 bases, the J end lost 5 bases, and 14 bases lay between the germline ends. Germline CDR1 MNHEY, CDR2 SVGAGI. CDR3 loop: CASNPGEVYGYTF. DNA of the CDR3: TGTGCCAGCAATCCGGGAGAAGTTTATGGCTACACCTTC.

The rearrangement uses TRBV5-5 and TRBJ2-7; TRBD1 matches at 7 bases. Germline-derived CDR1 and CDR2 are SGHKS and YYEKEE (reference sequence). V lost 4 bases to trimming and J lost 3 bases; unmatched junction nucleotides: 7. CDR3 length: 14 amino acids. In DNA, the CDR3 is TGTGCCAGCAGCCCCGGGACAGCCGACTACGAGCAGTACTTC. Translated, it gives CASSPGTADYEQYF.

J is TRBJ1-4 and V is TRBV27, with D possibly being TRBD1 (5 bases). CDR1 is MNHEY and CDR2 is SMNVEV in the germline V gene (reference sequence). The CDR3 spans 14 residues. Trimming removed 7 bases from V and 8 bases from J, with 17 bases in between. DNA for the CDR3: TGTGCCAGCAAAAACGCGGGACCAAAAGAAAAACTGTTTTTT. It translates to CASKNAGPKEKLFF.

The chain is built from TRBV3-1 (or the pseudogene TRBV3-2) and TRBJ2-1; D perhaps matches TRBD2 (5 bases). With 7 bases removed from V and 5 bases from J, the gap between germline ends came to 12 bases. Germline-derived CDR1 and CDR2 are LGHDT and YNNKEL (reference sequence). The CDR3 is 13 residues long. The CDR3 protein is CASNRGTHNEQFF. In DNA, the CDR3 is TGTGCCAGCAATCGGGGAACGCACAATGAGCAGTTCTTC.

The genes are TRBV10-3 and TRBJ1-1; 7 positions match TRBD1. The CDR3 runs to 16 residues. The trim removed 8 bases at V and 1 base at J, leaving 13 bases unmatched. Germline CDR1 ENHRY, CDR2 SYGVKD. The CDR3 DNA reads TGTGCCATCGGTACCGGGACAGACCTACCGAACACTGAAGCTTTCTTT. Residues: CAIGTGTDLPNTEAFF.